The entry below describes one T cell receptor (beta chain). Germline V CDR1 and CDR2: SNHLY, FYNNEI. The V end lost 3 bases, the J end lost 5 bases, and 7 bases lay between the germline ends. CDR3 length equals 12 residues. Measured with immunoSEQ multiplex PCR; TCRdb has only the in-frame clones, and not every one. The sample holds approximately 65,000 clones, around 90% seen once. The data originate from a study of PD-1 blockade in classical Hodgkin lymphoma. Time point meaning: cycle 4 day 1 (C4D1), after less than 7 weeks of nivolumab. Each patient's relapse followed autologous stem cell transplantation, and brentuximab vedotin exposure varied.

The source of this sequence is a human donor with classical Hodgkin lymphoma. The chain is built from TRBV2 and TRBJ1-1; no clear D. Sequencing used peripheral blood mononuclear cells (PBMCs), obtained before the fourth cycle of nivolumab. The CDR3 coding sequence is TGTGCCAGCAGTGATGGTAGGACTGAAGCTTTCTTT. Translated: CASSDGRTEAFF.